These 10 T cell receptor beta chains were sequenced from one sample in a study of spatial heterogeneity in lung cancer. TCRdb called the 5' RACE reads again in MiXCR, with one record for every CDR3 protein. The repertoire holds around 47,000 distinct CDR3 sequences, roughly 7.4% seen once, with over 30% in the top ten. Time point specified: blood at routine non-recurrence follow-up after resection. Unsorted samples of tumor, nontumor lung or frozen PBMC had their whole RNA sequenced. The sample consisted of PBMCs, taken at follow-up. The origin of the receptors is a female donor with early-stage non-small cell lung cancer.

The V and J genes are TRBV20-1 and TRBJ2-2; 9 bases align to TRBD2. J gave up 5 bases and V 0 bases, and 1 base lay outside the gene matches. Germline assignment: CDR1 DFQATT and CDR2 SNEGSKA (reference sequence). The length of the CDR3 is 14 residues. CDR3 coding DNA: TGCAGTGCTAGAGAAGCGGGGGGAACCGGGGAGCTGTTTTTT. Amino acid sequence: CSAREAGGTGELFF.

A few counts support this clonotype. The chain is built from TRBV5-1 and TRBJ1-1, with 8 bases aligning to TRBD1. Unmatched junction bases numbered 10, after V lost 5 bases and J lost 4 bases. This CDR3 contains 15 residues. Germline V gene data show CDR1 as SGHRS and CDR2 as YFSETQ. The CDR3 loop is CASRLRDRWSTEAFF. CDR3 DNA: TGCGCCAGCAGACTCCGGGACAGGTGGAGCACTGAAGCTTTCTTT.

The table lists this clonotype with a few counts. The rearrangement joins TRBV11-2 to TRBJ2-7, with D possibly being TRBD2 (5 bases). The CDR3 is made up of 15 amino acids. Trimming removed 6 bases at V and 0 bases at J, with 15 bases between. The germline V gene has CDR1 SGHAT and CDR2 FQNNGV. CDR3 bases: TGTGCCAGCAGGTTATGGACTCTGAGCTCCTACGAGCAGTACTTC. Its protein product is CASRLWTLSSYEQYF.

This clonotype was recorded at least ten times. The chain has TRBV11-2 and TRBJ2-1, with a possible D match to TRBD1 (6 bases). Trimming removed 5 bases at V and 3 bases at J, with 14 bases between. The CDR3 is 15 amino acids. Germline lookup yields CDR1 SGHAT and CDR2 FQNNGV. This CDR3 reads CASSPKTGNYNEQFF. The DNA for the CDR3 is TGTGCCAGCAGCCCAAAAACAGGGAACTACAATGAGCAGTTCTTC.

There are many counts of this clonotype. The gene calls are TRBV6-5 and TRBJ1-5; D unclear. V was clipped by 4 bases and J by 2 bases, with 15 bases between them. Germline CDR1 is MNHEY and CDR2 is SVGAGI. There are 16 residues in the CDR3. The CDR3 protein is CASSSRVWKGNQPQHF. The DNA of the CDR3 is TGTGCCAGCAGTTCCCGGGTCTGGAAGGGCAATCAGCCCCAGCATTTT.

This clonotype was counted ten times or more. The genes are TRBV7-2 and TRBJ2-7; TRBD1 or TRBD2 may be the D gene (5 bases each). The ends were cut back, 3 bases at V and 2 bases at J, with 11 bases in the middle. The V gene's germline CDR1 is SGHTA and CDR2 FQGNSA. The CDR3 sequence is 14 residues long. DNA for the CDR3: TGTGCCAGCAGCTTGGGGACCGACACCTACGAGCAGTACTTC. Amino acids: CASSLGTDTYEQYF.

The chain joins TRBV11-2 to TRBJ1-3, with D hard to call. CDR1 and CDR2 from the germline V gene are SGHAT and FQNNGV. Between the trimmed V and J ends, which lost 5 bases and 0 bases, there was a span of 14 bases. This CDR3 contains 16 residues. The CDR3 is CASSLRTSGSGNTIYF. CDR3 in DNA: TGTGCCAGCAGCCTCCGGACTTCAGGCTCTGGAAACACCATATATTTT.

CDR3 residues: CASSTGTSNNEQFF. CDR3 nucleotide sequence: TGTGCCAGCAGCACTGGGACTAGCAACAATGAGCAGTTCTTC. V is TRBV11-3 and J is TRBJ2-1, with 9 bases aligning to TRBD2. The germline V gene has CDR1 SGHNT and CDR2 YENEEA. V shed 5 bases, J shed 5 bases, and the junction held 4 bases outside the gene matches. There are 14 residues in the CDR3. Together with reference TRBV11-3 and TRBJ2-1, the CDR3 gives the full variable domain: EAGVVQSPRYKIIEKKQPVAFWCNPISGHNTLYWYLQNLGQGPELLIRYENEEAVDDSQLPKDRFSAERLKGVDSTLKIQPAELGDSAVYLCASSTGTSNNEQFFGPGTRLTVL.

This clonotype occurred many times. V is TRBV7-9 and J is TRBJ1-5; 7 nucleotides match TRBD1. J gave up 4 bases and V 2 bases, and 2 bases lay outside the gene matches. The CDR3 covers 14 residues. Germline values: CDR1 SEHNR, CDR2 FQNEAQ (reference sequence). CDR3 sequence: CASSLQGGNQPQHF. As DNA, the CDR3 is TGTGCCAGCAGCTTACAGGGGGGGAATCAGCCCCAGCATTTT.

Comments on this clonotype: A much larger clone lies a single base off, so this may be a read error. This rearrangement joins TRBV7-9 to TRBJ1-1, with a possible D match to TRBD1 (6 bases). Germline assignment: CDR1 SEHNR and CDR2 FQNEAQ (reference sequence). CDR3 length: 14 amino acids. The CDR3: CASSSWTELDEPFF. The CDR3 nucleotides read TGTGCCAGCAGCTCCTGGACAGAGCTCGATGAACCTTTCTTT.